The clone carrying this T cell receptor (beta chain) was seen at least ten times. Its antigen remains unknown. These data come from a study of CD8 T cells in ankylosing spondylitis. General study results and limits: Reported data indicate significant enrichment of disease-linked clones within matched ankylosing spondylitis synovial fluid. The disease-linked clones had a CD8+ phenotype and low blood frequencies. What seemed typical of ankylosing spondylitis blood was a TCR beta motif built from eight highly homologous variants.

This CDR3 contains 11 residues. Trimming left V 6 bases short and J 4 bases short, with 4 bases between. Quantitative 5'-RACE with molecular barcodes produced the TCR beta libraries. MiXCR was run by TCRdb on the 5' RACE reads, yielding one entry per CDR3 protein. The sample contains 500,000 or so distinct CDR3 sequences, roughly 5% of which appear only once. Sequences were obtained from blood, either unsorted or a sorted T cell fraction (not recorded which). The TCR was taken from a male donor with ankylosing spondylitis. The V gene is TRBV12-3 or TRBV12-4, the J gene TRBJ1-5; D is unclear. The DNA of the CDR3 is TGTGCCAGCAGCGGGAATCAGCCCCAGCATTTT. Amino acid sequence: CASSGNQPQHF.